This entry lists 21 T cell receptor beta chains sequenced from one sample in a study of identical twins (dated by TCRdb to 2016 to 2017). Libraries were made using 5' RACE. The sequencer was an Illumina HiSeq 2000. The public sequencing data were trimmed at Q25 with fastp and processed into clonotypes with MiXCR by TCRdb, which kept only in-frame beta chains. Rows with a matching CDR3 protein are joined into one entry that keeps the most common DNA and genes. Counted in this sample were a few hundred thousand distinct CDR3 sequences; around 24% of them appeared once. 2.9% of the sample lies in the top ten. This sample was shared with a second study, whose subject was T cells expressing NK-cell markers.

Material for sequencing was CD4+ T cells sorted from blood. All receptors come from a woman between 18 and 30 years old in good health.

The chain combines TRBV7-9 with TRBJ2-1; D may match TRBD1 or TRBD2 (6 bases each). Germline V gene data show CDR1 as SEHNR and CDR2 as FQNEAQ (reference sequence). V lost 5 bases, J lost 0 bases, and 17 bases lay in between. The CDR3 length is 17 residues. CDR3 nucleotide sequence: TGTGCCAGCAGCGGTCGGGGGACAACAAGCTCCTACAATGAGCAGTTCTTC. It is translated as CASSGRGTTSSYNEQFF.

V is TRBV14 and J is TRBJ2-7; unclear D gene. The CDR3 runs 13 residues. CDR1 SGHDN and CDR2 FVKESK come from the germline V gene. The V end was cut by 1 base, the J end by 5 bases, with 9 bases between. CDR3 region: CASSQALEDEQYF. The CDR3 DNA sequence: TGTGCCAGCAGCCAAGCCCTTGAGGACGAGCAGTACTTC.

This clonotype has only a few counts. This chain connects TRBV9 to TRBJ1-2; unclear D gene. Germline V CDR1 and CDR2: SGDLS, YYNGEE. This CDR3 region has 12 residues. V shed 0 bases and J shed 10 bases, with 10 bases lying between them. CDR3 sequence: CASSVEGAVYTF. The CDR3 DNA is TGTGCCAGCAGCGTAGAAGGTGCCGTCTACACCTTC.

This clonotype was counted only a few times. The J gene is TRBJ2-1, the V gene TRBV11-2; D tentatively fits TRBD1 or TRBD2 (5 bases each). In germline, CDR1 is SGHAT, CDR2 FQNNGV. CDR3 length: 17 residues. V lost 2 bases to trimming and J lost 5 bases, with 19 bases between them. Here the CDR3 DNA reads TGTGCCAGCAGCTTATCACCCCGGGGCCAAGTAAACAATGAGCAGTTCTTC. Translation: CASSLSPRGQVNNEQFF.

The rearrangement joins TRBV29-1 to TRBJ2-5; possible D gene TRBD2, 6 bases. The CDR3 consists of 11 residues. Between the trimmed V and J ends, which lost 7 bases and 5 bases, there was a span of 11 bases. Germline V gene data show CDR1 as SQVTM and CDR2 as ANQGSEA. The DNA of the CDR3 is TGCAGCGCTACGGAGGGGGAGACCCAGTACTTC. Protein product: CSATEGETQYF. Using reference TRBV29-1 and TRBJ2-5 for the parts outside the CDR3, the full variable domain is SAVISQKPSRDICQRGTSLTIQCQVDSQVTMMFWYRQQPGQSLTLIATANQGSEATYESGFVIDKFPISRPNLTFSTLTVSNMSPEDSSIYLCSATEGETQYFGPGTRLLVL.

The sample holds a few counts of this clonotype. The CDR3 reads CASSLRGGRKRGNNEQFF. The CDR3 region has the DNA TGTGCCAGCAGCTTAAGGGGAGGGCGAAAGCGGGGAAACAATGAGCAGTTCTTC. The V gene is TRBV7-8, the J gene TRBJ2-1; 7 bases are shared with TRBD2. Trimming cost V 2 bases and J 5 bases; bases outside gene matches: 15. CDR3 length equals 18 residues. CDR1 and CDR2 (germline): SGHVS, FQNEAQ. The full variable domain, rest sourced from reference TRBV7-8 and TRBJ2-1, is GAGVSQSPRYKVAKRGQDVALRCDPISGHVSLFWYQQALGQGPEFLTYFQNEAQLDKSGLPSDRFFAERPEGSVSTLKIQRTQQEDSAVYLCASSLRGGRKRGNNEQFFGPGTRLTVL.

This clonotype was observed a few times. The genes are TRBV10-3 and TRBJ2-5, with unresolved D. The CDR3 sequence is 16 residues long. Trimming pared 4 bases from V and 5 bases from J, leaving 20 bases between. Per germline, CDR1 ENHRY and CDR2 SYGVKD. The DNA for the CDR3 is TGTGCCATCAGTGCCTGGCGGTCCGATCAACGGGAGACCCAGTACTTC. It translates to CAISAWRSDQRETQYF.

There are many counts of this clonotype. The junction does not match germline at one end; this may be a read error. CDR3 sequence: CASSSGDTDTQYF. The CDR3 region has the DNA TGTGCCAGCAGTAGCGGGGACACAGATACGCAGTATTTT. V usage is TRBV5-1 and J usage is TRBJ2-3; TRBD2 agrees at 8 bases. Germline V gene sequence: CDR1 SGHRS, CDR2 YFSETQ. This CDR3 spans 13 amino acids. Using reference TRBV5-1 and TRBJ2-3 for the parts outside the CDR3, the full variable domain is KAGVTQTPRYLIKTRGQQVTLSCSPISGHRSVSWYQQTPGQGLQFLFEYFSETQRNKGNFPGRFSGRQFSNSRSEMNVSTLELGDSALYLCASSSGDTDTQYFGPGTRLTVL.

The rearrangement links TRBV4-1 to TRBJ1-1, with TRBD1 as a possible D gene (5 bases). CDR3 length: 16 residues. CDR1 MGHRA and CDR2 YSYEKL come from the germline V gene. V was shortened by 3 bases and J by 0 bases, with 14 bases between the two germline ends. Here the CDR3 DNA reads TGCGCCAGCAGCCAGGGCCTAGGGGCGATGAACACTGAAGCTTTCTTT. Translated: CASSQGLGAMNTEAFF.

The chain combines TRBV6-1 with TRBJ2-3, with 10 bases lining up with TRBD1. Losses at the gene ends were 6 bases for V and 4 bases for J; bases not matched to a gene: 10. The CDR3 is 16 amino acids. Germline-derived CDR1 and CDR2 are MNHNS and SASEGT. CDR3: CASSSLRTGGSDTQYF. The CDR3 region has the DNA TGTGCCAGCAGCAGCCTTCGGACAGGGGGTTCAGATACGCAGTATTTT.

V usage is TRBV29-1 and J usage is TRBJ1-2; D not resolved. Trimming left V 0 bases short and J 5 bases short, with 16 bases between. CDR1 and CDR2 (germline): SQVTM, ANQGSEA. CDR3 length: 15 residues. The CDR3 coding sequence is TGCAGCGTTGAAGAACTCGCTCCGAGAAAATATGGCTACACCTTC. Translated, it gives CSVEELAPRKYGYTF.

This clonotype was seen a handful of times. The rearrangement joins TRBV12-3 or TRBV12-4 to TRBJ2-5; TRBD2 matches 13 bases. Germline trimming cut 5 bases from V and 7 bases from J; bases unmatched to any gene: 19. This CDR3 spans 19 amino acids. CDR3 residues: CASSPATTSGRAPVTTQYF. In DNA form, the CDR3 reads TGTGCCAGCAGTCCCGCGACTACTAGCGGGAGGGCGCCGGTAACGACCCAGTACTTC.

This chain uses TRBV29-1 with TRBJ2-1; 8 nucleotides align to TRBD1. V lost 4 bases, J lost 2 bases, and 4 bases stayed unmatched. Germline V gene sequence: CDR1 SQVTM, CDR2 ANQGSEA. The CDR3 has 14 amino acids. This CDR3 is CSVARDRTYNEQFF. In nucleotides, the CDR3 is TGCAGCGTTGCCCGGGACAGGACCTACAATGAGCAGTTCTTC.

The J gene is TRBJ2-3, the V gene TRBV20-1; the D gene is possibly TRBD2 (5 bases). The CDR3 has 15 residues. Germline CDR1 DFQATT, CDR2 SNEGSKA (reference sequence). Deletions cut 5 bases from V and 3 bases from J, with 18 bases between. The CDR3 here is CSAPPGEIGTDTQYF. The CDR3 DNA sequence: TGCAGTGCTCCACCCGGGGAGATCGGGACAGATACGCAGTATTTT.

This clonotype showed up just a few times. The chain recombines TRBV12-3 or TRBV12-4 with TRBJ2-5, with 12 positions matching TRBD2. The CDR3 has 15 residues. V shed 5 bases and J 5 bases; nucleotides not matched to a gene: 6. The CDR3 DNA sequence: TGTGCCAGCAGTCCGACTAGCGGGAGCGGCGAGACCCAGTACTTC. Residues: CASSPTSGSGETQYF.

V gene TRBV5-1 combines with J gene TRBJ2-2, with D maybe TRBD1 (6 bases). Trimming stripped 0 bases from V and 3 bases from J, with 12 bases between. Germline assignment: CDR1 SGHRS and CDR2 YFSETQ. The CDR3 runs 16 residues. Here the CDR3 DNA reads TGCGCCAGCAGCTTGGCCAGGGGAACGGACACCGGGGAGCTGTTTTTT. Protein: CASSLARGTDTGELFF.

This chain connects TRBV6-1 to TRBJ2-7; weak D call: TRBD2 (6 bases). Deletions cut 9 bases from V and 3 bases from J, with 15 bases between. The V gene's germline CDR1 is MNHNS and CDR2 SASEGT. The CDR3 runs 13 residues. CDR3 amino acids: CARSRDCLYEQYF. The CDR3 nucleotides read TGTGCCAGATCCCGGGACTGCCTCTACGAGCAGTACTTC.

This chain joins TRBV4-2 and TRBJ2-3, with D possibly matching TRBD2 (6 bases). Trimming cost V 1 base and J 0 bases, with 14 bases left between them. This CDR3 contains 17 residues. Germline values: CDR1 LGHNA, CDR2 YNFKEQ. CDR3 DNA sequence: TGTGCCAGCAGCCAAGGAGGGGTTGGGGGGAGCACAGATACGCAGTATTTT. Amino acid sequence: CASSQGGVGGSTDTQYF.

This sequence joins TRBV3-1 and TRBJ2-1, with D perhaps TRBD2 (7 bases). V was cut by 4 bases and J by 8 bases, with 18 bases left in between. Germline CDR1 LGHDT, CDR2 YNNKEL (reference sequence). This CDR3 has 15 amino acids. The CDR3 here is CASSLAGAAGYEQFF. The CDR3 DNA sequence: TGTGCCAGCAGCCTTGCGGGGGCAGCGGGATATGAGCAGTTCTTC.

This sequence joins TRBV5-5 and TRBJ1-1, with unresolved D. Germline V CDR1 and CDR2: SGHKS, YYEKEE (reference sequence). V lost 1 base, J lost 3 bases, and 10 bases lay in between. The CDR3 spans 14 residues. CDR3 nucleotides: TGTGCCAGCAGCTTGAACCCTGGGGACACTGAAGCTTTCTTT. This gives the protein CASSLNPGDTEAFF.

This clonotype was detected many times. The chain joins TRBV5-1 to TRBJ2-3; 14 bases agree with TRBD2. The germline gives CDR1 SGHRS, CDR2 YFSETQ. Trimming removed 3 bases from V and 6 bases from J; junction bases left unmatched: 9. This CDR3 has 17 amino acids. CDR3 amino acids: CASSSVRLAGGLDTQYF. The DNA for the CDR3 is TGCGCCAGCAGCTCCGTGAGACTAGCGGGGGGGTTGGATACGCAGTATTTT. Filled out from reference TRBV5-1 and TRBJ2-3, the complete variable domain reads KAGVTQTPRYLIKTRGQQVTLSCSPISGHRSVSWYQQTPGQGLQFLFEYFSETQRNKGNFPGRFSGRQFSNSRSEMNVSTLELGDSALYLCASSSVRLAGGLDTQYFGPGTRLTVL.